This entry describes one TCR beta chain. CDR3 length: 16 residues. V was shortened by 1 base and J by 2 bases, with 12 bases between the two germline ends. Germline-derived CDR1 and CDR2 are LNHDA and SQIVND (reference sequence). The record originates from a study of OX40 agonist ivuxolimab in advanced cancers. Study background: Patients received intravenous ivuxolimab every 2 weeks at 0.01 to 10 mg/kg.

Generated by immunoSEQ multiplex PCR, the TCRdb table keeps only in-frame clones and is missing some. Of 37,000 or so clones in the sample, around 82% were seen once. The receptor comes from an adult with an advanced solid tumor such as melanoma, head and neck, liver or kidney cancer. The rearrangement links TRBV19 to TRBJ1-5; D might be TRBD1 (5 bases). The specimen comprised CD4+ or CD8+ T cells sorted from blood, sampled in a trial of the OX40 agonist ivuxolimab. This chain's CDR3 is CASSIVSGIRNQPQHF. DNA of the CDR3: TGTGCCAGTAGTATAGTCTCAGGGATTCGCAATCAGCCCCAGCATTTT.